The rows below give T cell receptor beta chains drawn from one sample of a study of high-grade serous ovarian cancer treatment subgroups. Clones were sequenced by immunoSEQ multiplex PCR, and TCRdb holds only the in-frame ones, with some missing. The sample has about 11,000 clones; roughly 80% are singletons. Sequenced material: tumor tissue. The receptors shown here come from a human donor with high-grade serous ovarian cancer. Both conserved end residues are part of each CDR3.

>TRBJ2-4|TRBV11-2
CASSLGGLRTPLAKNIQYF
>TRBJ1-5|TRBV19
CASSSGQGNQPQHF
>TRBJ2-3|TRBV7-9
CASSPDVGQYF
>TRBJ2-5|TRBV28
CASSLQQGAQETQYF
>TRBJ1-1|TRBV19
CASSRDREGRTEAFF
>TRBJ1-5|TRBV28
CASSPWDRKNQPQHF
>TRBJ1-5|TRBV19
CASSKVLTGLSNQPQHF
>TRBJ1-6|TRBV7-8
CASSRGTLQSYNSPLHF
>TRBJ2-7|TRBV27
CASSLGLASYEQYF
>TRBJ1-1|TRBV5-1
CASSLAPQAEAFF
>.|TRBV5-4
CASSLGYSYEQYF
>TRBJ2-1|TRBV27
CASSKRNEQFF
>TRBJ2-1|TRBV2
CASSEGLEHEQFF
>TRBJ2-1|TRBV6-5
CASRSGQGPDFEQFF
>TRBJ1-5|TRBV27
CASSLRSNQPQHF
>TRBJ1-3|TRBV29-1
CSVTKSFGNTIYF
>TRBJ1-4|TRBV18
CASSRDTTNEKLFF
>TRBJ2-1|TRBV2
CASSVLGGEQFF
>TRBJ1-2|TRBV19
CASSIDRGRGYTF
>TRBJ2-3|TRBV6-4
CASSEQLFTDTQYF
>TRBJ1-5|TRBV6-5
CASSYSYGSNQPQHF
>TRBJ2-2|TRBV18
CASSHRTSGGTGELFF
>TRBJ2-7|TRBV2
CASSEQKWSYEQYF
>TRBJ1-1|TRBV19
CASSKVNTEAFF
>TRBJ1-2|TRBV28
CASTPGGELGYGYTF
>TRBJ1-2|TRBV29-1
CSVRDYGYTF
>TRBJ1-1|TRBV18
CASSPTGTGATEAFF
>TRBJ1-2|TRBV30
CACRTGLGYTF
>TRBJ2-5|TRBV10-2
CASSDIDEETQYF
>TRBJ2-1|TRBV5-8
CASSGKINEQFF
>TRBJ1-2|TRBV6-1
CASSEALRDYGYTF
>TRBJ2-1|TRBV12-5
CASGLVLSYNEQFF